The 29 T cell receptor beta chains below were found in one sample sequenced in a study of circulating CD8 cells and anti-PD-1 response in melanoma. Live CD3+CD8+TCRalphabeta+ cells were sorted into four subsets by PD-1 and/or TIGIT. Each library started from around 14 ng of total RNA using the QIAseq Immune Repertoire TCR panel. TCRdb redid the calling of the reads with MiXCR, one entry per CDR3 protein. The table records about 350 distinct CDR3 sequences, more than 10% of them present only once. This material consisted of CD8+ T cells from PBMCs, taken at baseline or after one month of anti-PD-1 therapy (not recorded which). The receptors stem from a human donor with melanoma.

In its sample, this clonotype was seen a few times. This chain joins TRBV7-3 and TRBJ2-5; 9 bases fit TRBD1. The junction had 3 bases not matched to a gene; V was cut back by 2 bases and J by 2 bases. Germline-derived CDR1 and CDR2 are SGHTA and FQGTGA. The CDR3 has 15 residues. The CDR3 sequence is CASSLGTGWQETQYF. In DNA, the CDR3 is TGTGCCAGCAGCTTAGGGACAGGGTGGCAAGAGACCCAGTACTTC.

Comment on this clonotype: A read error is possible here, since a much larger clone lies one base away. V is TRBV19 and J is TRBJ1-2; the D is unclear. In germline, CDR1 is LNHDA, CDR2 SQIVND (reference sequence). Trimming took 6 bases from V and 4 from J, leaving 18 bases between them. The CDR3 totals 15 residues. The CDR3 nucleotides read TGTGCCAGTAGATACATCGCAGGACTCATCTATGGCTACACCTTC. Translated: CASRYIAGLIYGYTF.

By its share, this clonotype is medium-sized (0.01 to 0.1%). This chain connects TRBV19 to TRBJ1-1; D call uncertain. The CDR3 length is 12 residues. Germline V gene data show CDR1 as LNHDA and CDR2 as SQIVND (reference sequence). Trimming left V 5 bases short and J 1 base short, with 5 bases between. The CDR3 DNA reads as TGTGCCAGTAGTGTCGGGAACACTGAAGCTTTCTTT. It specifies CASSVGNTEAFF.

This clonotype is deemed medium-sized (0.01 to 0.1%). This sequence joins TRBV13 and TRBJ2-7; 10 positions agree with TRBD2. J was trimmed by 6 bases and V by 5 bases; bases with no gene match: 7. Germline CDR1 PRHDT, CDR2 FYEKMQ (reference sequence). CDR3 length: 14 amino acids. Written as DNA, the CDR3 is TGTGCCAGCAGCAAGCGGGGGGGCACGGCCGAGCAGTACTTC. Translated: CASSKRGGTAEQYF.

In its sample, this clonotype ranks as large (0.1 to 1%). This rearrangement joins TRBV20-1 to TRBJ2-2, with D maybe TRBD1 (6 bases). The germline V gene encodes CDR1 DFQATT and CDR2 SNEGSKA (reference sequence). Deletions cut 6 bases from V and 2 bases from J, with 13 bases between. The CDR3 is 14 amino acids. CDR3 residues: CSATGTLNTGELFF. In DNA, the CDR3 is TGCAGTGCAACCGGGACACTCAACACCGGGGAGCTGTTTTTT.

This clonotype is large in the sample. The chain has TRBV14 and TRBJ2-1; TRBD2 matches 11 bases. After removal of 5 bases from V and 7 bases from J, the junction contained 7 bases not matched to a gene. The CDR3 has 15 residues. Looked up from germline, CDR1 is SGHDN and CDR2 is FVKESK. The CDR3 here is CASSLLAGAGNEQFF. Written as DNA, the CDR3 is TGTGCCAGCAGCTTACTAGCGGGGGCTGGTAATGAGCAGTTCTTC.

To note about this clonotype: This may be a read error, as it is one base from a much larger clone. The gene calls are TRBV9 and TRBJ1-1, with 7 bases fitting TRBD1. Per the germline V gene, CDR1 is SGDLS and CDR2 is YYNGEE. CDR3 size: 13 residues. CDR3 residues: CAGSAWDRDGAFF. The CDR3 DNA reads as TGTGCCGGCAGCGCTTGGGACAGAGATGGAGCTTTCTTT.

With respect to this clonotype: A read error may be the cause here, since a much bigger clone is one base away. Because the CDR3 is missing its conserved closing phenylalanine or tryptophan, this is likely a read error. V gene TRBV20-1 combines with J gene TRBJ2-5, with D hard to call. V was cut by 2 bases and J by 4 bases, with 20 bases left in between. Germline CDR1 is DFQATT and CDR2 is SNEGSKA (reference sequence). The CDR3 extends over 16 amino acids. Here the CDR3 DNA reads TGCAGTGCTAGACTCTCCGGACCGAATGGCCCAGAGACCCAGTACCTC. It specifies CSARLSGPNGPETQYL.

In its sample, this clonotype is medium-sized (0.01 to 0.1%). The CDR3 sequence: CASNTGTLSGNTIYF. DNA of the CDR3: TGTGCCAGTAATACCGGTACTCTCTCTGGAAACACCATATATTTT. V usage is TRBV19 and J usage is TRBJ1-3, with D uncertain. Trimming took off 7 bases at V and 0 bases at J, with 13 bases between the two ends. Germline V gene lookup returns CDR1 LNHDA and CDR2 SQIVND (reference sequence). The CDR3 has 15 residues.

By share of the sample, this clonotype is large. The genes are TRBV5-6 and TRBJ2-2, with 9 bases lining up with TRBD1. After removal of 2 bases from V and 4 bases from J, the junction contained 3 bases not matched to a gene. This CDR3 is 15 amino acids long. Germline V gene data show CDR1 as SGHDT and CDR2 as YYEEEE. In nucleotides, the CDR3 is TGTGCCAGCAGCTTCGGGACAGGGTCCACCGGGGAGCTGTTTTTT. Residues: CASSFGTGSTGELFF.

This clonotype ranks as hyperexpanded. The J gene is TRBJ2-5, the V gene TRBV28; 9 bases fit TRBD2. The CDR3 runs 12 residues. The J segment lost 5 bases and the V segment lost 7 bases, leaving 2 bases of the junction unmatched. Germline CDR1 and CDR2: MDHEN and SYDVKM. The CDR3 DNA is TGTGCCAGCACCAGCGGGAGGGAGACCCAGTACTTC. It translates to CASTSGRETQYF.

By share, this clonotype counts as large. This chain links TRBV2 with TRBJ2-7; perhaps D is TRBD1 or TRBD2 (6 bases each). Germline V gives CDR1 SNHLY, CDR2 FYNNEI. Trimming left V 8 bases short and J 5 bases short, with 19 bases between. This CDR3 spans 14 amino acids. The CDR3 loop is CASGRDTLTNEQYF. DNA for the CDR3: TGTGCCAGCGGGCGGGACACCCTGACCAACGAGCAGTACTTC.

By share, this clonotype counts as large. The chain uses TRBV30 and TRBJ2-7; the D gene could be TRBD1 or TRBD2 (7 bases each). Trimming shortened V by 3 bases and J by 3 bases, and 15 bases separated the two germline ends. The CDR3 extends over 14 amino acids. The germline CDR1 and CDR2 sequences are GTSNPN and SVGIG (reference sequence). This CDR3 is CAWSRGGPVYEQYF. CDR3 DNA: TGTGCCTGGAGCAGGGGGGGACCCGTCTACGAGCAGTACTTC. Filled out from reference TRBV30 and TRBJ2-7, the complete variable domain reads SQTIHQWPATLVQPVGSPLSLECTVEGTSNPNLYWYRQAAGRGLQLLFYSVGIGQISSEVPQNLSASRPQDRQFILSSKKLLLSDSGFYLCAWSRGGPVYEQYFGPGTRLTVT.

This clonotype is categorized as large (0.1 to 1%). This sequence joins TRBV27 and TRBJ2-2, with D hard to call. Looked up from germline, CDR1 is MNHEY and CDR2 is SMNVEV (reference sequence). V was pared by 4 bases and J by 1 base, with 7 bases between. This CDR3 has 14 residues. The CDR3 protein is CASSSHLNTGELFF. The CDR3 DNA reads TGTGCCAGCAGTTCACACTTGAACACCGGGGAGCTGTTTTTT.

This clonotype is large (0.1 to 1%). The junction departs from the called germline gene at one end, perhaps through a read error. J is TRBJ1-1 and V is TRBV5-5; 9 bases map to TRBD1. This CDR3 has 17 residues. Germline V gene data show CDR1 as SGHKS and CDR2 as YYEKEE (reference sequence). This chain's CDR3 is CASSHGTGTGKSTEASF. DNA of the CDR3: TGTGCCAGCAGCCACGGAACCGGGACAGGGAAGTCGACGGAAGCTTCCTTT.

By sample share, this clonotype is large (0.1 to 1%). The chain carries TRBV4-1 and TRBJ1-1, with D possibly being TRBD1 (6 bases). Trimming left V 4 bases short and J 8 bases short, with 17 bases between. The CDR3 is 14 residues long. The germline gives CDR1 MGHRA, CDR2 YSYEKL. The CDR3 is CASSPPRGQSEAFF. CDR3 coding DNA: TGCGCCAGCAGCCCTCCCCGTGGACAGTCAGAAGCTTTCTTT.

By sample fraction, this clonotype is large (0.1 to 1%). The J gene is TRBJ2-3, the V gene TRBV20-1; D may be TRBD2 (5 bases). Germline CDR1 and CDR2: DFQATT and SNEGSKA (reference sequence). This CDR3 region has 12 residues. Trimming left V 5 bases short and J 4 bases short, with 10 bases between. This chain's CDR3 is CSARGLADTQYF. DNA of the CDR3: TGCAGTGCTCGCGGGCTGGCAGATACGCAGTATTTT.

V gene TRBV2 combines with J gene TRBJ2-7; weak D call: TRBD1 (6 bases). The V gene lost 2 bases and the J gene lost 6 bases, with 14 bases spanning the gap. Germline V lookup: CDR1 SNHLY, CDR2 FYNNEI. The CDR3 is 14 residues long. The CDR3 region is CASSENGQSCEQYF. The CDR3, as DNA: TGTGCCAGCAGTGAAAATGGACAGTCATGCGAGCAGTACTTC.

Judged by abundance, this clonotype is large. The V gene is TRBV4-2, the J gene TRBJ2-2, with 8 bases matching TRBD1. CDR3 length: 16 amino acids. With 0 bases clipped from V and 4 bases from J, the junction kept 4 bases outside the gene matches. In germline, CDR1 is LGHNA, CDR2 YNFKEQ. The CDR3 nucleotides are TGTGCCAGCAGCCAAGAGACAGGGGAAGTCACCGGGGAGCTGTTTTTT. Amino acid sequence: CASSQETGEVTGELFF.

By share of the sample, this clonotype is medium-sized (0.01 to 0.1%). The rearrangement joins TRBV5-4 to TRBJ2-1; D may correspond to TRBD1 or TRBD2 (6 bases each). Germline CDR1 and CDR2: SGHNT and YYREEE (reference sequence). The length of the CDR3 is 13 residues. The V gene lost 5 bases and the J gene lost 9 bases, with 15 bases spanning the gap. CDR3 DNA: TGTGCCAGCAGTTACTTCGGGGGCCTTGAGCAGTTCTTC. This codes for CASSYFGGLEQFF.

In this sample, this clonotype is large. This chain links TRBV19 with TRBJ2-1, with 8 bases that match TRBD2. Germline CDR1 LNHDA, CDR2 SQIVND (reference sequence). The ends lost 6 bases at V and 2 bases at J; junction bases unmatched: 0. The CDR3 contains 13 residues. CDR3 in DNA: TGTGCCAGTAGCGGGGGGGCCTACAATGAGCAGTTCTTC. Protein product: CASSGGAYNEQFF.

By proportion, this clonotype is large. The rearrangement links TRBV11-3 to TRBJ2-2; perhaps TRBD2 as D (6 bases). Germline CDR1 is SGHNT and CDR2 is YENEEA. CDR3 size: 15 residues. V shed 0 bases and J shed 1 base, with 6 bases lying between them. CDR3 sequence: CASSLERGNTGELFF. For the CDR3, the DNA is TGTGCCAGCAGCTTAGAGCGGGGGAACACCGGGGAGCTGTTTTTT.

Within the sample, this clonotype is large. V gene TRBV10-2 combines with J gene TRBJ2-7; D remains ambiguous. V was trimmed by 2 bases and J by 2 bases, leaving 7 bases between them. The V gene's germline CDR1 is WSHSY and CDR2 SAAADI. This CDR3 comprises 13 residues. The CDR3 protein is CASSEGITYEQYF. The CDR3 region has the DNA TGCGCCAGCAGTGAGGGGATTACCTACGAGCAGTACTTC.

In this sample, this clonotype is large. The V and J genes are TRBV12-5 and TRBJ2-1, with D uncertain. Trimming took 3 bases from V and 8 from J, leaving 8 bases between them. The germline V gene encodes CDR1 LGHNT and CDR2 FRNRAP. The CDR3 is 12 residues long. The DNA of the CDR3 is TGTGCTAGTGGTTTCACGAGCGATGAGCAGTTCTTC. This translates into CASGFTSDEQFF.

The CDR3 nucleotides read TGCGCCAGCAGCCAAGGACAGGGCGACACTGAAGCTTTCTTT. Encoded protein: CASSQGQGDTEAFF. The gene calls are TRBV4-3 and TRBJ1-1; 7 bases are a match to TRBD1. J gave up 3 bases and V 1 base, and 2 bases lay outside the gene matches. CDR3 length: 14 amino acids. Germline V lookup: CDR1 LGHNA, CDR2 YSLEER.

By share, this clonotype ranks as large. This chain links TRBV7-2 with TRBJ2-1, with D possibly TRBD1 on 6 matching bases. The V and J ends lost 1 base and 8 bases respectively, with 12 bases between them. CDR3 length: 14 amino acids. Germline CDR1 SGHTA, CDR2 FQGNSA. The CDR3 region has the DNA TGTGCCAGCAGCTTAGGTGGCAGGGGCGATGAGCAGTTCTTC. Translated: CASSLGGRGDEQFF.

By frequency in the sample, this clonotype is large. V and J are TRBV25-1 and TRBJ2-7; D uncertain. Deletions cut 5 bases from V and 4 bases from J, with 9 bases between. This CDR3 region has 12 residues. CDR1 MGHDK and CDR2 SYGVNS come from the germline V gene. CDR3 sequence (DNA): TGTGCCAGCAGTCAGACCGAGTACGAGCAGTACTTC. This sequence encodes CASSQTEYEQYF.

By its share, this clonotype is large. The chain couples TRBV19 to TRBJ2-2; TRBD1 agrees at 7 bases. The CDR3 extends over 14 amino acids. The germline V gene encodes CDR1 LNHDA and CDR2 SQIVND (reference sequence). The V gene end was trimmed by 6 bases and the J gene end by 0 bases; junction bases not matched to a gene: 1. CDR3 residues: CASSGTANTGELFF. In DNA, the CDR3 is TGTGCCAGTAGCGGGACAGCGAACACCGGGGAGCTGTTTTTT.

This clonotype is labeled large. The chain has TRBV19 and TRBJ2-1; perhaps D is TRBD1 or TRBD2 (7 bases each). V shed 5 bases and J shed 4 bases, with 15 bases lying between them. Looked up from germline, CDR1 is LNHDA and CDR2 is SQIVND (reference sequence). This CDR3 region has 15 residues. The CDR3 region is CASSAGGGAYNEQFF. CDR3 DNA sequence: TGTGCCAGTAGTGCAGGGGGGGGCGCTTACAATGAGCAGTTCTTC.